Each of the 9 T cell receptor beta chains below was sequenced from the same sample in a study of T cell changes during pregnancy in multiple sclerosis. The protocol was immunoSEQ multiplex PCR, while the TCRdb copy is restricted to in-frame clones and leaves out a portion. The sample contains about 100,000 clones, over 85% of which appear only once. Material: peripheral blood, obtained in the second trimester of pregnancy. The receptor source for this set is a female donor with multiple sclerosis, enrolled in a pregnancy study.

This rearrangement joins TRBV6-5 to TRBJ1-1, with TRBD1 as a possible D gene (6 bases). The CDR3 loop spans 14 amino acids. Per germline, CDR1 MNHEY and CDR2 SVGAGI. The V and J ends lost 5 bases and 2 bases respectively, with 12 bases between them. CDR3 sequence reads: CASSRPGQNTEAFF. DNA of the CDR3: TGTGCCAGCAGTCGCCCGGGACAAAACACTGAAGCTTTCTTT.

The chain combines TRBV5-4 with TRBJ2-1, with TRBD2 matching over 8 bases. This CDR3 comprises 14 residues. Germline V lookup: CDR1 SGHNT, CDR2 YYREEE (reference sequence). J lost 1 base, V lost 10 bases, and 7 bases had no gene match. The CDR3 loop reads CAAGGRPSYNEQFF. Written as DNA, the CDR3 is TGTGCCGCGGGCGGGAGGCCATCCTACAATGAGCAGTTCTTC.

The V and J genes are TRBV25-1 and TRBJ1-1, with D hard to call. Germline CDR1 reads MGHDK; CDR2 reads SYGVNS. Trimming stripped 7 bases from V and 5 bases from J, with 14 bases between. CDR3 length equals 13 residues. The CDR3 loop reads CASTTNVKTEAFF. The CDR3 region has the DNA TGTGCCAGCACCACAAATGTCAAGACTGAAGCTTTCTTT.

As DNA, the CDR3 is TGTGCCAGCAGCTTACTCGGGGGGGGCACCGGGGAGCTGTTTTTT. Protein product: CASSLLGGGTGELFF. The rearrangement joins TRBV11-2 to TRBJ2-2; 8 bases are a match to TRBD2. The V gene's germline CDR1 is SGHAT and CDR2 FQNNGV. This CDR3 comprises 15 residues. Unmatched junction bases numbered 3, after V lost 2 bases and J lost 4 bases.

The CDR3 coding sequence is TGTGCCAGCAGTTTAAGCCCCCCCCACGGGACCTTCAGGGGAGAGCAGTACTTC. It translates to CASSLSPPHGTFRGEQYF. This chain connects TRBV27 to TRBJ2-7; TRBD1 might be the D (6 bases). V was cut by 2 bases and J by 7 bases, with 27 bases left in between. The length of the CDR3 is 18 residues. Germline CDR1 MNHEY, CDR2 SMNVEV (reference sequence).

This chain uses TRBV18 with TRBJ2-5, with 7 bases lining up with TRBD1. The V segment lost 2 bases and the J segment 2 bases; nucleotides outside the gene matches: 11. The CDR3 extends over 17 amino acids. CDR1 is KGHSH and CDR2 is LQKENI in the germline V gene. The CDR3 protein is CASSPRGLTSAQETQYF. The CDR3 DNA reads as TGTGCCAGCTCACCAAGGGGGCTAACGTCGGCGCAAGAGACCCAGTACTTC.

The chain recombines TRBV6-1 with TRBJ2-4; D is unresolved. The V gene's germline CDR1 is MNHNS and CDR2 SASEGT. CDR3 length: 12 amino acids. V gave up 7 bases and J gave up 1 base, with 5 bases separating them. The CDR3 reads CASKRAKNIQYF. The DNA of the CDR3 is TGTGCCAGCAAACGGGCCAAAAACATTCAGTACTTC.

The chain has TRBV7-9 and TRBJ1-4, with D maybe TRBD1 (6 bases). Trimming took 2 bases from V and 6 from J, leaving 16 bases between them. Germline V gene sequence: CDR1 SEHNR, CDR2 FQNEAQ (reference sequence). CDR3 length equals 16 residues. This CDR3 reads CASSLPWTEKYEKLFF. CDR3 DNA: TGTGCCAGCAGCTTACCCTGGACAGAGAAGTATGAAAAACTGTTTTTT.

The rearrangement uses TRBV6-1 and TRBJ2-5, with D maybe TRBD1 (5 bases). The CDR3 runs 12 residues. Trimming took off 6 bases at V and 3 bases at J, with 8 bases between the two ends. In germline, CDR1 is MNHNS, CDR2 SASEGT. The CDR3 DNA reads TGTGCCAGCAGACAGGACGAAGAGACCCAGTACTTC. This sequence encodes CASRQDEETQYF.